The 10 T cell receptor beta chains below all came from one sample that was sequenced in a study of T cells in Graves' hyperthyroidism and ophthalmopathy. Amplification of TCR beta CDR3 regions was performed using RNA transcripts as template. With the HTBI primer set, the TCR CDR3 went through a first round of RT-PCR. TCRdb processed the multiplex PCR reads anew with MiXCR; each CDR3 protein has one entry. Of about 700,000 distinct CDR3 sequences in the sample, 14% were seen once. The sequenced material came from blood. These receptors came from a woman between 18 and 30 years old with Graves' hyperthyroidism.

At least ten counts were recorded for this clonotype. The J gene is TRBJ2-2, the V gene TRBV28; possible D gene TRBD1, 7 bases. This CDR3 comprises 20 residues. V was trimmed by 6 bases and J by 5 bases, leaving 31 bases between them. Germline loops: CDR1 MDHEN, CDR2 SYDVKM. CDR3 nucleotides: TGTGCCAGCAGGGGCAGGGGGGCGGGACGTATTCTTCTGAGGACCGGGGAGCTGTTTTTT. It encodes CASRGRGAGRILLRTGELFF.

This clonotype was counted only a few times. The rearrangement links TRBV7-9 to TRBJ2-7; the D gene could be TRBD1 or TRBD2 (5 bases each). Germline V gives CDR1 SEHNR, CDR2 FQNEAQ (reference sequence). This CDR3 has 16 amino acids. V lost 2 bases and J 5 bases, leaving 19 bases between the germline ends. The CDR3 sequence is CASSLRDASPLDEQYF. The CDR3 bases are TGTGCCAGCAGCTTACGGGACGCCTCTCCCCTGGACGAGCAGTACTTC. Using reference TRBV7-9 and TRBJ2-7 for the parts outside the CDR3, the full variable domain is DTGVSQNPRHKITKRGQNVTFRCDPISEHNRLYWYRQTLGQGPEFLTYFQNEAQLEKSRLLSDRFSAERPKGSFSTLEIQRTEQGDSAMYLCASSLRDASPLDEQYFGPGTRLTVT.

The table lists this clonotype with many counts. The chain recombines TRBV11-2 with TRBJ2-3, with D possibly TRBD1 on 6 matching bases. The CDR3 totals 17 residues. Germline CDR1 is SGHAT and CDR2 is FQNNGV. Trimming cost V 5 bases and J 0 bases, with 18 bases left between them. This chain's CDR3 is CASSPRPAGASTDTQYF. CDR3 in DNA: TGTGCCAGCAGCCCCCGCCCAGCAGGGGCTAGCACAGATACGCAGTATTTT. The full variable domain, with the rest looked up from reference TRBV11-2 and TRBJ2-3, is EAGVAQSPRYKIIEKRQSVAFWCNPISGHATLYWYQQILGQGPKLLIQFQNNGVVDDSQLPKDRFSAERLKGVDSTLKIQPAKLEDSAVYLCASSPRPAGASTDTQYFGPGTRLTVL.

There are many counts of this clonotype. The chain recombines TRBV11-3 with TRBJ2-5; D is ambiguous. CDR3 length equals 15 residues. The ends were cut back, 2 bases at V and 3 bases at J, with 13 bases in the middle. Germline V gives CDR1 SGHNT, CDR2 YENEEA. CDR3 protein: CASSLNWSPEETQYF. The CDR3 region has the DNA TGTGCCAGCAGCTTAAATTGGTCCCCCGAAGAGACCCAGTACTTC.

In DNA form, the CDR3 reads TGTGCCAGCAGGAAGGGTGGACTAGCGGGACCAAATCAAGACTACGAGCAGTACTTC. It yields the protein CASRKGGLAGPNQDYEQYF. The chain joins TRBV28 to TRBJ2-7; TRBD2 matches at 12 bases. There are 19 residues in the CDR3. The J segment lost 3 bases and the V segment lost 6 bases, leaving 18 bases of the junction unmatched. CDR1 MDHEN and CDR2 SYDVKM come from the germline V gene.

This clonotype has a count of ten or more. The J gene is TRBJ1-6, the V gene TRBV2; 7 bases map to TRBD1. Germline CDR1 is SNHLY and CDR2 is FYNNEI. The CDR3 has 16 residues. The V gene end was trimmed by 6 bases and the J gene end by 5 bases; junction bases not matched to a gene: 10. CDR3: CASSLQGQHNNSPLHF. In nucleotides, the CDR3 is TGTGCCAGCAGCCTCCAGGGACAGCATAATAATTCACCCCTCCACTTT.

The sample holds many counts of this clonotype. This chain uses TRBV14 with TRBJ1-2, with unresolved D. CDR1 SGHDN and CDR2 FVKESK come from the germline V gene. Trimming took 5 bases from V and 2 from J, leaving 12 bases between them. The CDR3 consists of 14 residues. The CDR3 is CASSKATVNYGYTF. For the CDR3, the DNA is TGTGCCAGCAGCAAAGCTACAGTGAACTATGGCTACACCTTC. The full variable domain, rest sourced from reference TRBV14 and TRBJ1-2, is EAGVTQFPSHSVIEKGQTVTLRCDPISGHDNLYWYRRVMGKEIKFLLHFVKESKQDESGMPNNRFLAERTGGTYSTLKVQPAELEDSGVYFCASSKATVNYGYTFGSGTRLTVV.

The sample holds many counts of this clonotype. The J gene is TRBJ2-1, the V gene TRBV27; a possible D gene is TRBD1 (6 bases). The length of the CDR3 is 18 residues. The V gene's germline CDR1 is MNHEY and CDR2 SMNVEV (reference sequence). Between the trimmed V and J ends, which lost 3 bases and 6 bases, there was a span of 24 bases. This CDR3 reads CASSLTDRWGSYVNEQFF. The DNA of the CDR3 is TGTGCCAGCAGTTTGACAGACAGGTGGGGGTCTTACGTCAATGAGCAGTTCTTC.

This clonotype appeared many times. CDR3 nucleotides: TGTGCCAGCAGTCAAACAGGGAAGGGCTCCTATAATTCACCCCTCCACTTT. Translating gives CASSQTGKGSYNSPLHF. The chain combines TRBV2 with TRBJ1-6, with D maybe TRBD1 (6 bases). Germline V lookup: CDR1 SNHLY, CDR2 FYNNEI. This CDR3 has 17 amino acids. The V end was cut by 5 bases, the J end by 0 bases, with 14 bases between.

This clonotype was recorded at least ten times. The chain uses TRBV5-6 and TRBJ2-7; 7 nucleotides line up with TRBD1. This CDR3 is 14 amino acids long. V dropped 3 bases and J dropped 2; count of bases not matched to a gene: 5. Germline CDR1 reads SGHDT; CDR2 reads YYEEEE. The CDR3 region has the DNA TGTGCCAGCAGCTGGGGACAGTCGACCTACGAGCAGTACTTC. Translation gives CASSWGQSTYEQYF.